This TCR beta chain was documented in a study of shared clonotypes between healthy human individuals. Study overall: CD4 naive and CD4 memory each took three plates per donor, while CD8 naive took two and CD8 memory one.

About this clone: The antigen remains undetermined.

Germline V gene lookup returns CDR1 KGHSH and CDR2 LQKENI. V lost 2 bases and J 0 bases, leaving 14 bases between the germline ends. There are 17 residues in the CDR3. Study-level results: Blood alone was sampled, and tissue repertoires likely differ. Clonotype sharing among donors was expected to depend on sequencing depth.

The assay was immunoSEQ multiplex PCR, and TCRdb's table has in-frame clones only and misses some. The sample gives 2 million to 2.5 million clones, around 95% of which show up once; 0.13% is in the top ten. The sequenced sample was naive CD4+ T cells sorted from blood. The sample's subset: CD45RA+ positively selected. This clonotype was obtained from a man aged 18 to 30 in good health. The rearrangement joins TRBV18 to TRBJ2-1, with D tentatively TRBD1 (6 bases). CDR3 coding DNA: TGTGCCAGCTCACCAGGCAGGGGCGCGAGCTCCTACAATGAGCAGTTCTTC. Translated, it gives CASSPGRGASSYNEQFF.